These T cell receptor beta chains were read from a single sample in a study of control samples from healthy donors and cancer patients. TCRdb's table, derived via immunoSEQ multiplex PCR, lists solely in-frame clones and lacks some. The sample consists of tens of thousands of clones, about 88% of them appearing once. Material for sequencing was blood. The receptors were gathered from a woman between 70 and 85 years old in good health. The CDR3 runs from the conserved cysteine through the conserved F or W. A D gene is named only where the DNA matches it firmly. The size field is filled for only some rows; it gives once, few, many or a size class.

size: NA
V: TRBV19
J: TRBJ2-7
D: NA
length: 14
DNA: TGTGCCAGTAGTGTACGACAGGATGCGTACGAGCAGTACTTC
CDR3: CASSVRQDAYEQYF

size: few
V: TRBV6-5
J: TRBJ2-7
D: NA
length: 15
DNA: TGTGCCAGCAGACCACAGGGCCTCCTGTTCTACGAGCAGTACTTC
CDR3: CASRPQGLLFYEQYF

size: NA
V: TRBV3-1/TRBV3-2
J: TRBJ1-3
D: NA
length: 13
DNA: TGTGCCAGCAGGTCCTCAGCTGGAAACACCATATATTTT
CDR3: CASRSSAGNTIYF

size: NA
V: TRBV5-1
J: TRBJ1-1
D: NA
length: 15
DNA: TGCGCCAGCAGCTTGGATTCGCTAGGGAACACTGAAGCTTTCTTT
CDR3: CASSLDSLGNTEAFF

size: NA
V: TRBV6-1
J: TRBJ1-2
D: NA
length: 14
DNA: TGTGCCAGCAGTGAAGCGTCAGGGGATGTTGGCTACACCTTC
CDR3: CASSEASGDVGYTF

size: NA
V: TRBV7-2
J: TRBJ2-5
D: NA
length: 15
DNA: TGTGCCAGCAGCTTAGTGAGAGGGGCGGGGGAGACCCAGTACTTC
CDR3: CASSLVRGAGETQYF

size: NA
V: TRBV30
J: TRBJ1-5
D: TRBD1
length: 13
DNA: TGTGCCTGGGGAACAGGGGGCAACCAGCCCCAGCATTTT
CDR3: CAWGTGGNQPQHF

size: NA
V: TRBV12-3/TRBV12-4
J: TRBJ1-1
D: NA
length: 12
DNA: TGTGCCAGCAGGATGAGTCAGAGACAAGCTTTCTTT
CDR3: CASRMSQRQAFF

size: NA
V: TRBV7-2
J: TRBJ2-5
D: NA
length: 13
DNA: TGTGCCAGCAGCTTCCGGGGAATGGAGACCCAGTACTTC
CDR3: CASSFRGMETQYF

size: once
V: TRBV6-2/TRBV6-3
J: TRBJ2-1
D: NA
length: 13
DNA: TGTGCCAGCAGTTTCGACCGGTACAATGAGCAGTTCTTC
CDR3: CASSFDRYNEQFF

size: NA
V: TRBV6-5
J: TRBJ1-2
D: NA
length: 13
DNA: TGTGCCAGCAGGTCCGTAGCAGGGTACGGCTACACCTTC
CDR3: CASRSVAGYGYTF

size: NA
V: TRBV6-5
J: TRBJ1-5
D: NA
length: 14
DNA: TGTGCCAGCAGTAGGGGCGGATCGTGGCAGCCCCAGCATTTT
CDR3: CASSRGGSWQPQHF

size: NA
V: TRBV20-1
J: TRBJ1-2
D: NA
length: 10
DNA: TGCAGTGCTAAGGGGTATGGCTACACCTTC
CDR3: CSAKGYGYTF

size: NA
V: TRBV6-1
J: TRBJ2-7
D: NA
length: 13
DNA: TGTGCCAGCAGTGAAGACGGGGAATACGAGCAGTACTTC
CDR3: CASSEDGEYEQYF

size: few
V: TRBV5-4
J: TRBJ2-7
D: TRBD2
length: 16
DNA: TGTGCCAGCAGCTTGGGGGGCGGGAGGGCCAGCTACGAGCAGTACTTC
CDR3: CASSLGGGRASYEQYF

size: once
V: TRBV6-5
J: TRBJ1-2
D: NA
length: 14
DNA: TGTGCCAGCAGCACGGCCCAGGGGAACTATGGCTACACCTTC
CDR3: CASSTAQGNYGYTF

size: NA
V: TRBV6-6
J: TRBJ1-2
D: NA
length: 16
DNA: TGTGCCAGCAGTCGAGGGAGCGGACGGCGGCCTTATGGCTACACCTTC
CDR3: CASSRGSGRRPYGYTF

size: NA
V: TRBV2
J: TRBJ1-6
D: NA
length: 14
DNA: TGTGCCAGCAGTGACTACGGGGGGAATTCACCCCTCCACTTT
CDR3: CASSDYGGNSPLHF

size: once
V: TRBV2
J: TRBJ1-6
D: TRBD1
length: 17
DNA: TGTGCCAGCAGGACACCTCCGGGACAGGGGACGAATTCACCCCTCCACTTT
CDR3: CASRTPPGQGTNSPLHF

size: few
V: TRBV19
J: TRBJ1-5
D: NA
length: 15
DNA: TGTGCCAGTAGTATAGGAGTAGGGGGGGGGCAGCCCCAGCATTTT
CDR3: CASSIGVGGGQPQHF

size: NA
V: TRBV19
J: TRBJ1-1
D: NA
length: 12
DNA: TGTGCCAGTAGTGTATCGGGAACCGCCGCTTTCTTT
CDR3: CASSVSGTAAFF

size: NA
V: TRBV4-3
J: TRBJ1-4
D: NA
length: 15
DNA: TGCGCCAGCAGCCAAGCGAGGGGGGCTAATGAAAAACTGTTTTTT
CDR3: CASSQARGANEKLFF

size: NA
V: TRBV19
J: TRBJ1-6
D: NA
length: 14
DNA: TGTGCCAGTAGTGAACAGAATGCAAATTCACCCCTCCACTTT
CDR3: CASSEQNANSPLHF

size: NA
V: TRBV19
J: TRBJ1-1
D: TRBD1
length: 13
DNA: TGTGCCAGTATCGACAGGGAGGTCACTGAAGCTTTCTTT
CDR3: CASIDREVTEAFF

size: NA
V: TRBV18
J: TRBJ2-7
D: TRBD2
length: 14
DNA: TGTGCCAGTTCAGGACTAGTAGACTCCTACGAGCAGTACTTC
CDR3: CASSGLVDSYEQYF

size: NA
V: TRBV27
J: TRBJ1-1
D: TRBD1
length: 12
DNA: TGTGCCAGCAGCCGTGACAGGGCGGCGGCTTTCTTT
CDR3: CASSRDRAAAFF

size: NA
V: TRBV20-1
J: TRBJ2-4
D: NA
length: 16
DNA: TGCAGTGCTAGTTCCTTTGGCGGAGCTTCTCAGAACATTCAGTACTTC
CDR3: CSASSFGGASQNIQYF

size: once
V: TRBV6-5
J: TRBJ2-2
D: TRBD1
length: 15
DNA: TGTGCCAGCAGCCCGGGACAGGGGATCACCGGGGAGCTGTTTTTT
CDR3: CASSPGQGITGELFF

size: NA
V: TRBV7-9
J: TRBJ1-1
D: NA
length: 15
DNA: TGTGCCAGCAGCTTAGAGGGGACGGTCAACACTGAAGCTTTCTTT
CDR3: CASSLEGTVNTEAFF

size: few
V: TRBV27
J: TRBJ1-5
D: NA
length: 12
DNA: TGTGCCACCCGAACAGTGGGTCAGCCCCAGCATTTT
CDR3: CATRTVGQPQHF

size: few
V: TRBV11-2
J: TRBJ2-1
D: NA
length: 14
DNA: TGTGCCAGCACCCTATACGTATCCTACAATGAGCAGTTCTTC
CDR3: CASTLYVSYNEQFF

size: NA
V: TRBV5-1
J: TRBJ1-3
D: NA
length: 14
DNA: TGCGCCAGCAGCCCAGAGGCAGTTGGAAACACCATATATTTT
CDR3: CASSPEAVGNTIYF

size: NA
V: TRBV7-6
J: TRBJ2-2
D: TRBD2
length: 15
DNA: TGTGCCAGCAGCATAGGGCTAGCGGGGGACGGGGAGCTGTTTTTT
CDR3: CASSIGLAGDGELFF

size: NA
V: TRBV2
J: TRBJ2-3
D: NA
length: 11
DNA: TGTGCCAGCAGTGAACAAGATACGCAGTATTTT
CDR3: CASSEQDTQYF

size: NA
V: TRBV5-4
J: TRBJ2-1
D: NA
length: 16
DNA: TGTGCCAGCAGCCCCGAGGCCCGGACGTCTTACAATGAGCAGTTCTTC
CDR3: CASSPEARTSYNEQFF

size: NA
V: TRBV11-2
J: TRBJ2-1
D: NA
length: 13
DNA: TGTGCCAGCAGCTTAACCACCTACAATGAGCAGTTCTTC
CDR3: CASSLTTYNEQFF

size: NA
V: TRBV3-1/TRBV3-2
J: TRBJ2-2
D: NA
length: 15
DNA: TGTGCCAGCAGCCCCGGGACGGCGGGGACCGGGGAGCTGTTTTTT
CDR3: CASSPGTAGTGELFF

size: NA
V: TRBV15
J: TRBJ1-4
D: NA
length: 16
DNA: TGTGCCACCAGCAGTGATGTCACTGGAGGGTACGAAAAACTGTTTTTT
CDR3: CATSSDVTGGYEKLFF

size: NA
V: TRBV7-8
J: TRBJ1-5
D: TRBD1
length: 15
DNA: TGTGCCAGCAGCTCGATCCTAGGACAGGGCCAGCCCCAGCATTTT
CDR3: CASSSILGQGQPQHF

size: NA
V: TRBV23-1
J: TRBJ2-1
D: TRBD2
length: 13
DNA: TGCGCCAGCATCTGCGGGAGTAGGAATGAGCAGTTCTTC
CDR3: CASICGSRNEQFF

size: NA
V: TRBV7-2
J: TRBJ1-5
D: NA
length: 13
DNA: TGTGCCAGCAGCCCGCATAGGGATCAGCCCCAGCATTTT
CDR3: CASSPHRDQPQHF

size: NA
V: TRBV6-5
J: TRBJ1-4
D: NA
length: 16
DNA: TGTGCCAGCAGTTCATCGGGCCTCACAACTAATGAAAAACTGTTTTTT
CDR3: CASSSSGLTTNEKLFF

size: NA
V: TRBV5-1
J: TRBJ1-1
D: NA
length: 15
DNA: TGCGCCAGCAGCTTGTCGTCAGATATGAACACTGAAGCTTTCTTT
CDR3: CASSLSSDMNTEAFF

size: once
V: TRBV29-1
J: TRBJ1-2
D: TRBD1
length: 12
DNA: TGCAGCGTTGAGAAGGGGGCCTATGGCTACACCTTC
CDR3: CSVEKGAYGYTF

size: NA
V: TRBV5-1
J: TRBJ2-5
D: NA
length: 17
DNA: TGCGCCAGCAGCTTGGGTATTGGTCTGCAGGGTCAAGAGACCCAGTACTTC
CDR3: CASSLGIGLQGQETQYF

size: NA
V: TRBV28
J: TRBJ1-2
D: NA
length: 15
DNA: TGTGCCAGCAGTTCGGGTAGGGACGGGACCTATGGCTACACCTTC
CDR3: CASSSGRDGTYGYTF

size: NA
V: TRBV11-2
J: TRBJ2-7
D: NA
length: 14
DNA: TGTGCCAGCAGCTCCCCGGGTACGTCGGCCGAGCAGTACTTC
CDR3: CASSSPGTSAEQYF

size: NA
V: TRBV28
J: TRBJ1-5
D: NA
length: 13
DNA: TGTGCCAGCAGTGTTGATAGCAATCAGCCCCAGCATTTT
CDR3: CASSVDSNQPQHF

size: NA
V: TRBV30
J: TRBJ1-4
D: TRBD1
length: 15
DNA: TGTGCCTGGAGTCCTCGACAGGGTGGGAATGAAAAACTGTTTTTT
CDR3: CAWSPRQGGNEKLFF

size: NA
V: TRBV29-1
J: TRBJ1-1
D: TRBD1
length: 13
DNA: TGCAGCGTTGAGAGGGGGCCTAGCACTGAAGCTTTCTTT
CDR3: CSVERGPSTEAFF

size: NA
V: TRBV5-6
J: TRBJ1-5
D: TRBD1
length: 14
DNA: TGTGCCAGCACACTCGGGACAGGGCCACAGCCCCAGCATTTT
CDR3: CASTLGTGPQPQHF

size: NA
V: TRBV3-1/TRBV3-2
J: TRBJ2-1
D: TRBD1
length: 17
DNA: TGTGCCAGCAGCCAAGAATCCCGGACAGGCCTATACAATGAGCAGTTCTTC
CDR3: CASSQESRTGLYNEQFF

size: NA
V: TRBV6-2/TRBV6-3
J: TRBJ1-2
D: NA
length: 14
DNA: TGTGCCAGCAGTTACTCGAGCAGCCGGGATGGCTACACCTTC
CDR3: CASSYSSSRDGYTF

size: NA
V: TRBV18
J: TRBJ1-1
D: NA
length: 16
DNA: TGTGCCAGCTCACCATCATTAGCCCAGGGGCGCACTGAAGCTTTCTTT
CDR3: CASSPSLAQGRTEAFF

size: NA
V: TRBV27
J: TRBJ2-2
D: NA
length: 15
DNA: TGTGCCAGCAGTTTAATGGGACCAGACCCCGGGGAGCTGTTTTTT
CDR3: CASSLMGPDPGELFF